This T cell receptor (beta chain) was sequenced in a study of OX40 agonist ivuxolimab in advanced cancers. Across the study: The dose of intravenous ivuxolimab that patients received every 2 weeks ranged from 0.01 to 10 mg/kg.

Notes on this clone: The antigen remains unidentified.

Repertoires were generated with immunoSEQ multiplex PCR, while TCRdb's copy carries only in-frame clones and drops some. This table has tens of thousands of clones, roughly 92% appearing once. Study-level results: Both CD4+ and CD8+ T cell populations in blood had undergone clonal expansion by week 6 at 0.1 to 3.0 mg/kg.

It was autoimmune disease history or systemic immunosuppression that excluded patients. V trimming: 6 bases; J trimming: 8 bases; junction bases outside the gene matches: 8. CDR1 and CDR2 from the germline V gene are MNHEY and SVGAGI. The CDR3 loop spans 14 amino acids. The rearrangement links TRBV6-5 to TRBJ1-2, with 11 bases matching TRBD1. The TCR sequence derives from an adult with an advanced solid tumor such as melanoma, head and neck, liver or kidney cancer. The starting material was CD4+ or CD8+ T cells sorted from blood, obtained in a trial of the OX40 agonist ivuxolimab. CDR3 region: CASRVGQGGRGYTF. The CDR3 nucleotides are TGTGCCAGCAGGGTGGGACAGGGGGGACGGGGCTACACCTTC.